These 2 T cell receptor beta chains came from one sample sequenced in a study of blood T cell repertoires in COVID-19. Repertoires were generated with immunoSEQ multiplex PCR, while TCRdb's copy carries only in-frame clones and drops some. This table holds 300,000 to 350,000 clones, about nine tenths found once. Sequencing input: PBMCs or T cells enriched from blood (not recorded which). These receptors came from a woman in her thirties who had been exposed to COVID-19.

About this clone itself: At the DNA level, this CDR3 is encoded by other sequences in the same sample as well. This rearrangement joins TRBV18 to TRBJ2-3; TRBD1 agrees at 10 bases. V lost 3 bases, J lost 1 base, and 1 base stayed unmatched. CDR3 length: 15 amino acids. Per germline, CDR1 KGHSH and CDR2 LQKENI. The CDR3 DNA is TGTGCCAGCTCACCGGGGACAGGGGGCACAGATACGCAGTATTTT. It is translated as CASSPGTGGTDTQYF.

This clone appeared once. The chain links TRBV7-3 to TRBJ2-3, with TRBD2 identical over 11 bases. The V gene end was trimmed by 5 bases and the J gene end by 4 bases; junction bases not matched to a gene: 11. Germline V gene lookup returns CDR1 SGHTA and CDR2 FQGTGA. CDR3 length equals 17 residues. The CDR3 bases are TGTGCCAGCAGCACCCAACCCCTAGCGGGAGGTCCAGATACGCAGTATTTT. As protein: CASSTQPLAGGPDTQYF.